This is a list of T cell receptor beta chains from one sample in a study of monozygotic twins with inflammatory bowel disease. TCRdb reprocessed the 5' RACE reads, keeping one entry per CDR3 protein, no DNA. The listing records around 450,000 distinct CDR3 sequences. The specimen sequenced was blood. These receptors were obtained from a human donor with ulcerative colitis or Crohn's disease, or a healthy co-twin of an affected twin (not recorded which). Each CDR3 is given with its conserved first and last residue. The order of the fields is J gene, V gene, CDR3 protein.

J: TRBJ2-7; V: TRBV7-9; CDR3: CASSLVGSGYEQYF
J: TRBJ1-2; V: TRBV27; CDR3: CASSLWPNNGYTF
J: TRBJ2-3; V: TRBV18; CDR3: CASSPPNTDTQYF
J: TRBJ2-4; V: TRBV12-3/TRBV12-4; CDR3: CASTPGSIQYF
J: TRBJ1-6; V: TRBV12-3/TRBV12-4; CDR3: CASARGTGVSPLHF
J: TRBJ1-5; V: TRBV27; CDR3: CASSVHRNNQPQHF
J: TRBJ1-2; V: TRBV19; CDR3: CASRPGLNYGYTF
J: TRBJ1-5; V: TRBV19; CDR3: CASSIHRGPNQPQHF
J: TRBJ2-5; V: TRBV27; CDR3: CASSAAIRDRVTQYF
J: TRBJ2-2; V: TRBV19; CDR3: CASSEGGITGVLFF
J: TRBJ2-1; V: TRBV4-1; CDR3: CASSQGRQGSYNEQFF
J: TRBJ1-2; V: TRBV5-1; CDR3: CAGSRDSYGYTF
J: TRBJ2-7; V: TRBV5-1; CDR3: CASSPGTVSSYEQYF
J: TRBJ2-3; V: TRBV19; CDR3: CASSPSGRSLETQYF
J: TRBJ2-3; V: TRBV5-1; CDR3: CASSLRPGADTQYF
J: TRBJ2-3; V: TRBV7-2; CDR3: CASSLGNGGTDTQYF
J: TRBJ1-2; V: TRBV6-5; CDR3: CASSYSAPGQVTPSAF
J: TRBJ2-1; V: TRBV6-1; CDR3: CASSEAGFSYNEQFF
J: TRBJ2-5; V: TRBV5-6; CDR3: CASSKPGKGPGETQYF
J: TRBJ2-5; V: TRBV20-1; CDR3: CSARHPGLATRETQYF
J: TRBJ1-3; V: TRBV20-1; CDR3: CSAQTGGWGNTIYF
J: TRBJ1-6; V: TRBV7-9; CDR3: CASSSLGGGQWASPLHF
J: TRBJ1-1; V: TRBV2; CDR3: CASSEVGPEAFF
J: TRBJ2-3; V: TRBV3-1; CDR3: CASSQVVDTQYF
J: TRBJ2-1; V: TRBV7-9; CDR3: CASSTPDRYNEQFF
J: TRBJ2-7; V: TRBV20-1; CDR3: CSARDWRGATYEQYF
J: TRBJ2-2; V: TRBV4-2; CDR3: CASSQAGGWDTGELFF
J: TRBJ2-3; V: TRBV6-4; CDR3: CASGGQRRQDTQYF
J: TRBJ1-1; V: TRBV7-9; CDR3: CASSLQGGTNAEAFF
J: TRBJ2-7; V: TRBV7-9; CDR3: CASSLALLGTGEQYF
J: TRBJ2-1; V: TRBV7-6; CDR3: CASSLVGAMGSSYNEQFF
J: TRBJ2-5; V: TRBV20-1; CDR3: CSASHRAVQETQYF
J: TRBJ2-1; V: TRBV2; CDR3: CASRKTSGGLLYNEQFF
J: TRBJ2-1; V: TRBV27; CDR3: CASGSINNEQFF
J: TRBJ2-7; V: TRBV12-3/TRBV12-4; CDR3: CASSPQWQYEQYF
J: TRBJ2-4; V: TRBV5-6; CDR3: CASSQGGVRDIQYF
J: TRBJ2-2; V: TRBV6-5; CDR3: CASSTDRAGELFF
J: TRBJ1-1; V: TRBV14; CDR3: CASSRDRLGTEAFF
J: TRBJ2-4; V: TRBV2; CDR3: CASSEAWDGIQYF
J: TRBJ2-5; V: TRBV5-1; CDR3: CASSLEGQGETQYF
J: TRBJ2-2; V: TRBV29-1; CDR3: CSADSDTGELFF
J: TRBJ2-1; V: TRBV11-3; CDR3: CASSPGEGVLNEQFF
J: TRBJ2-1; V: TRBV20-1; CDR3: CSARDYLAGVPYNEQFF
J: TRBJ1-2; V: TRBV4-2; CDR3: CASSQGEGSQRVNGYTF
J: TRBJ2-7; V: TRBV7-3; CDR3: CASSLRGSKVHVQYF
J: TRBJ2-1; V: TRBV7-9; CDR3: CASSLFGSIEQFF
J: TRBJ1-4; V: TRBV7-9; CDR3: CASTLGQGDNEKLFF
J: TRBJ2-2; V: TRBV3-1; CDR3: CASSQSGLELFF
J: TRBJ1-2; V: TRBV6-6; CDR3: CASSLQDINYGYTF
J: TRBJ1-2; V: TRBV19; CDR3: CASTSDGYGYTF
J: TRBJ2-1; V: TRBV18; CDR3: CASSPEHFEQFF
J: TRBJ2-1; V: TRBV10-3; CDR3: CAISESMGGRAYNEQFF